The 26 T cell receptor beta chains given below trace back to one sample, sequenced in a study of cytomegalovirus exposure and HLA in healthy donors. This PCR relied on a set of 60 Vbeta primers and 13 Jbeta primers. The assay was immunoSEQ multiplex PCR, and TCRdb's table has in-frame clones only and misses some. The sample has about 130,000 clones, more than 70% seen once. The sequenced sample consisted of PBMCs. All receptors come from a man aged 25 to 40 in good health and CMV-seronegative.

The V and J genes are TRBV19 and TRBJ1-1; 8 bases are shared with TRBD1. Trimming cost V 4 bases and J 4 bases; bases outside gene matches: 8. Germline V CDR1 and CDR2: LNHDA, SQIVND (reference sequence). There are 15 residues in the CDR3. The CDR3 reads CASSTPGQGGTEAFF. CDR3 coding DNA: TGTGCCAGTAGTACCCCAGGACAGGGCGGCACTGAAGCTTTCTTT.

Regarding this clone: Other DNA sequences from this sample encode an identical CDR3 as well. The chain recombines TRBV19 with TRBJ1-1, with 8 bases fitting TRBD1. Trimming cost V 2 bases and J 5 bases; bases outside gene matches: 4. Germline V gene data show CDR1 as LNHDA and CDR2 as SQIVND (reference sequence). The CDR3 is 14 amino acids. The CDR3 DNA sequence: TGTGCCAGTAGTATACTCGGACAGGGAACTGAAGCTTTCTTT. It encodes CASSILGQGTEAFF.

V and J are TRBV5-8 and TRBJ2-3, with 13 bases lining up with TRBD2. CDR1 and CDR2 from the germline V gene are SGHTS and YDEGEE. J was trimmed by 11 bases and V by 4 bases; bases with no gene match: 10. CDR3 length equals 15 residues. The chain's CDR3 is CASSRGTSGNEGQYF. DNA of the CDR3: TGTGCCAGCAGCCGCGGGACTAGCGGGAACGAAGGGCAGTATTTT. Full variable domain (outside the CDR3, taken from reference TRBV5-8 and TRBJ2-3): EAGVTQSPTHLIKTRGQQATLRCSPISGHTSVYWYQQALGLGLQFLLWYDEGEERNRGNFPPRFSGRQFPNYSSELNVNALELEDSALYLCASSRGTSGNEGQYFGPGTRLTVL.

The CDR3 here is CASSITGYNEQFF. CDR3 nucleotides: TGCGCCAGCAGCATCACAGGTTACAATGAGCAGTTCTTC. V gene TRBV5-1 combines with J gene TRBJ2-1; tentatively, D is TRBD1 (5 bases). Germline V gives CDR1 SGHRS, CDR2 YFSETQ. The CDR3 has 13 residues. V was cut by 4 bases and J by 4 bases, with 9 bases left in between.

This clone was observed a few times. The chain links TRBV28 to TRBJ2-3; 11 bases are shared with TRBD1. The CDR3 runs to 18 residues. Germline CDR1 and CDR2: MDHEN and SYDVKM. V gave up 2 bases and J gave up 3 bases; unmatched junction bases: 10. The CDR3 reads CASSLVGQGVIWTDTQYF. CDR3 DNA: TGTGCCAGCAGTTTAGTGGGACAGGGGGTGATATGGACAGATACGCAGTATTTT.

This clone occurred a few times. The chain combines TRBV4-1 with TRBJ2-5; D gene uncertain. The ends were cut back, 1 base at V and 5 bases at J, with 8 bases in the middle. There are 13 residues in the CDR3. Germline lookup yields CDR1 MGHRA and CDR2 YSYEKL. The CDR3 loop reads CASSQAVVETQYF. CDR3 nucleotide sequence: TGCGCCAGCAGCCAAGCCGTCGTGGAGACCCAGTACTTC.

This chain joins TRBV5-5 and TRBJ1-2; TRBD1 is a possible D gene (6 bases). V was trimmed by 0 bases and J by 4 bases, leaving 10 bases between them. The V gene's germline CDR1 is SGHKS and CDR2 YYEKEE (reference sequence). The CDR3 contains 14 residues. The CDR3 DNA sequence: TGTGCCAGCAGCTTGGGACAGGACCTCTATGGCTACACCTTC. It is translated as CASSLGQDLYGYTF.

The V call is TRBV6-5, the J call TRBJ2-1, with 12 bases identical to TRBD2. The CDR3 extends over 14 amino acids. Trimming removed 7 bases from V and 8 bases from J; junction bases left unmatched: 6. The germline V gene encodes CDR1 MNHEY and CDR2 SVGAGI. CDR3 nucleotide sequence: TGTGCCAGCACCCAGACTAGCGGGAGCTATGAGCAGTTCTTC. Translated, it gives CASTQTSGSYEQFF.

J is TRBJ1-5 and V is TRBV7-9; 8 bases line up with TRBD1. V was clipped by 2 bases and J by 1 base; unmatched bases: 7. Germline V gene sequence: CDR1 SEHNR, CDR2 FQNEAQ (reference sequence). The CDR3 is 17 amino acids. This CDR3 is CASSLQSTGASNQPQHF. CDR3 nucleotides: TGTGCCAGCAGCTTACAATCGACAGGGGCCAGCAATCAGCCCCAGCATTTT.

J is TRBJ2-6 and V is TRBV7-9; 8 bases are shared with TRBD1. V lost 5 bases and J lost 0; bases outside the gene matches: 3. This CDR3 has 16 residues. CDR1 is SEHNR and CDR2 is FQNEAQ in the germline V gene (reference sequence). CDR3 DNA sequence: TGTGCCAGCAGCCCAGGGGGCCGCTCTGGGGCCAACGTCCTGACTTTC. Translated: CASSPGGRSGANVLTF.

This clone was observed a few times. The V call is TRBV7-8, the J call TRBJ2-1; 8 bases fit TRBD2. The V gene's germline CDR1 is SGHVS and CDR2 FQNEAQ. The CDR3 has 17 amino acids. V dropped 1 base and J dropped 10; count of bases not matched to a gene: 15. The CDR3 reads CASSLVLLREVPGEQFF. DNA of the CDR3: TGTGCCAGCAGCTTAGTTTTGCTGCGGGAGGTACCGGGGGAGCAGTTCTTC.

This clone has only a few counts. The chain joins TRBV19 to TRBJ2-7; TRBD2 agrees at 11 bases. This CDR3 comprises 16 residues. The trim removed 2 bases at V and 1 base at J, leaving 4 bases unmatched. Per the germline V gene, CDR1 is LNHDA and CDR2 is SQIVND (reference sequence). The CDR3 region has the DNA TGTGCCAGTAGTATAAGTAGCGGGAGGGATTCCTACGAGCAGTACTTC. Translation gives CASSISSGRDSYEQYF.

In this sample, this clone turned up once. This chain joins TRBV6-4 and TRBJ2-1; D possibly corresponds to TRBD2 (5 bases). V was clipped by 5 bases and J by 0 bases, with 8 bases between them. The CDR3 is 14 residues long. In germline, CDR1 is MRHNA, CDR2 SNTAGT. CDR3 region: CASSTSGSYNEQFF. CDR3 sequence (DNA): TGTGCCAGCAGTACTAGTGGCTCCTACAATGAGCAGTTCTTC.

The CDR3 loop reads CASSASGSGRFF. The CDR3 DNA reads TGCGCCAGCAGTGCTAGCGGGAGTGGAAGGTTCTTC. The chain combines TRBV10-1 with TRBJ2-1; 10 bases map to TRBD2. Germline CDR1 and CDR2: WNHNN and SYGVQD (reference sequence). V lost 4 bases and J lost 15; bases outside the gene matches: 6. The CDR3 extends over 12 amino acids.

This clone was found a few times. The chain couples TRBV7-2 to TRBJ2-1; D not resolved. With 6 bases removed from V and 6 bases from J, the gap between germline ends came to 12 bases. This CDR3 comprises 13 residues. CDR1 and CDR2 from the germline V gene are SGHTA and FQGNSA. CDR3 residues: CASSPRLGNEQFF. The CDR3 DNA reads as TGTGCCAGCAGTCCCCGACTGGGCAATGAGCAGTTCTTC. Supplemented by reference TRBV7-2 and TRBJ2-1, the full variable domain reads GAGVSQSPSNKVTEKGKDVELRCDPISGHTALYWYRQSLGQGLEFLIYFQGNSAPDKSGLPSDRFSAERTGGSVSTLTIQRTQQEDSAVYLCASSPRLGNEQFFGPGTRLTVL.

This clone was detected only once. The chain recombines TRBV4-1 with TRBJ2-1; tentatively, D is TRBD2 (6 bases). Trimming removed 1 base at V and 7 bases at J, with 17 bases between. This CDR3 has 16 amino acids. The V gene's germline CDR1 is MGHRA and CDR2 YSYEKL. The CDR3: CASSQVGRRDFNEQFF. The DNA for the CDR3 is TGCGCCAGCAGCCAAGTCGGGAGAAGGGACTTTAATGAGCAGTTCTTC.

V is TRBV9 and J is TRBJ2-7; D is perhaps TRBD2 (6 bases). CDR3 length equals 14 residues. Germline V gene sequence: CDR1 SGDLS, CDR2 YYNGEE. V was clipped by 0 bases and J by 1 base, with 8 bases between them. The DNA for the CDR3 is TGTGCCAGCAGCGTAGTAGCGGAATCCTACGAGCAGTACTTC. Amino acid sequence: CASSVVAESYEQYF.

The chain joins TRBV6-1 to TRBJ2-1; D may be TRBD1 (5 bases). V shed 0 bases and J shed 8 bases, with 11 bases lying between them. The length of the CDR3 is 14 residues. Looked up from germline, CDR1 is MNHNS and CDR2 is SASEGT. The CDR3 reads CASSEAAGLDEQFF. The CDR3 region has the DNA TGTGCCAGCAGTGAAGCAGCAGGGCTCGATGAGCAGTTCTTC.

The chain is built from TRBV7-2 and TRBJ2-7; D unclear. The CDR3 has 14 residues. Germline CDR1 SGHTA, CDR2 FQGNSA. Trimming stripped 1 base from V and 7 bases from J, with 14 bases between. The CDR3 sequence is CASSLVGRSEEQYF. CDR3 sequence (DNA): TGTGCCAGCAGCTTAGTTGGCAGGTCTGAGGAGCAGTACTTC. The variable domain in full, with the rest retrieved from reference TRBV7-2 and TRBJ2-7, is GAGVSQSPSNKVTEKGKDVELRCDPISGHTALYWYRQSLGQGLEFLIYFQGNSAPDKSGLPSDRFSAERTGGSVSTLTIQRTQQEDSAVYLCASSLVGRSEEQYFGPGTRLTVT.

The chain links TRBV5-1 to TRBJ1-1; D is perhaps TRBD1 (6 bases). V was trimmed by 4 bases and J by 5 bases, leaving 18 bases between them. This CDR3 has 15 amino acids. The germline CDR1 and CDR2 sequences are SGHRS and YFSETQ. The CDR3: CASSEGGAIETEAFF. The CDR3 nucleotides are TGCGCCAGCAGCGAGGGGGGGGCGATCGAGACTGAAGCTTTCTTT.

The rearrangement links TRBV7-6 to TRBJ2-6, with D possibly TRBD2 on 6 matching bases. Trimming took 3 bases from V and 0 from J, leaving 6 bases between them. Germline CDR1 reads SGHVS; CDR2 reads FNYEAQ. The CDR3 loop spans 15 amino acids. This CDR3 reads CASSFGGSGANVLTF. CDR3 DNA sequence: TGTGCCAGCAGCTTCGGGGGCTCTGGGGCCAACGTCCTGACTTTC.

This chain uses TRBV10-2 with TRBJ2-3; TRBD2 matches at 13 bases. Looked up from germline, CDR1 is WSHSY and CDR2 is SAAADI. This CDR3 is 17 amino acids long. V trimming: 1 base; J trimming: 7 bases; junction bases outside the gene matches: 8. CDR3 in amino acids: CASSELWTSGSLNTQYF. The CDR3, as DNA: TGCGCCAGCAGTGAGTTATGGACTAGCGGGAGTTTAAATACGCAGTATTTT.

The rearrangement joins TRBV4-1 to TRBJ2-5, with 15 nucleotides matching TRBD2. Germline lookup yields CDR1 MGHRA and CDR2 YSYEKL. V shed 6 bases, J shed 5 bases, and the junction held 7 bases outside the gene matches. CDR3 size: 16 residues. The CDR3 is CASSRTSGRARETQYF. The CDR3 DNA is TGCGCCAGCAGTCGGACTAGCGGGAGGGCCCGGGAGACCCAGTACTTC.

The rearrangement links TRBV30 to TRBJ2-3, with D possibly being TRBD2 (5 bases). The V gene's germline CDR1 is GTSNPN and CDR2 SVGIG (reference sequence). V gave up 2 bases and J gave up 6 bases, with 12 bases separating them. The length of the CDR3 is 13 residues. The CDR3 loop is CAWSNQEGDTQYF. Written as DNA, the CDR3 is TGTGCCTGGAGTAATCAAGAGGGCGATACGCAGTATTTT.

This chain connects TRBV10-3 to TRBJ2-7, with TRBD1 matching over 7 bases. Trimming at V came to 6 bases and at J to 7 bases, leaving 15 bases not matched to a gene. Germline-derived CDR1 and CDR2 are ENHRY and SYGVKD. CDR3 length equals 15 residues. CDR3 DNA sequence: TGTGCCATCAGCCAAAGGGGGCTCCCGGAATCGGAGCAGTACTTC. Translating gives CAISQRGLPESEQYF.

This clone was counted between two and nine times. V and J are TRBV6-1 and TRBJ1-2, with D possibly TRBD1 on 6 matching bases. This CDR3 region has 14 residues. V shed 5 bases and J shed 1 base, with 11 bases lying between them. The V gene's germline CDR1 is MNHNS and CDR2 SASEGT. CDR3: CASSPRQVNYGYTF. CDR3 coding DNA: TGTGCCAGCAGTCCCCGACAGGTTAACTATGGCTACACCTTC.